The rows below give T cell receptor beta chains drawn from one sample of a study of blood T cell repertoires in COVID-19. Measured with immunoSEQ multiplex PCR; TCRdb has only the in-frame clones, and not every one. The table includes under 110,000 clones, about two thirds detected once. Source material: peripheral blood. The receptors were sampled from a human donor with acute or convalescent COVID-19. The donor label of this sample is uncertain. Each CDR3 is given with its conserved first and last residue. The size entry is marked missing in some rows and otherwise reads once, few, many or a size class.

TRBJ1-3 TRBV7-2 few CASSPPGAGNTIYF
TRBJ2-3 TRBV6-5 once CASRPTSSGTDTQYF
TRBJ1-2 TRBV3-1/TRBV3-2 - CASSRGQMGGYTF
TRBJ2-2 TRBV6-6 - CASSYFRPGTGELFF
TRBJ1-6 TRBV12-3/TRBV12-4 once CASSLSNSPLHF
TRBJ1-5 TRBV18 - CASSPGENQPQHF
TRBJ1-5 TRBV2 few CASSSSGTVYQPQHF
TRBJ2-3 TRBV11-3 - CASSLGQKKDTQYF
TRBJ1-3 TRBV7-5 many CVRSLYIGRGSGNTIYF
TRBJ1-3 TRBV28 - CASSQRVSSGNTIYF
TRBJ2-1 TRBV5-1 - CASSFLAGAEEQFF
TRBJ1-2 TRBV6-1 - CASSEQLLANYGYTF
TRBJ2-2 TRBV9 - CASSGPGQRPGGELFF
TRBJ1-1 TRBV27 - CASSIGTVNTEAFF
TRBJ1-5 TRBV28 - CASLLGRSNQPQHF
TRBJ2-2 TRBV9 - CASSLGLAGPGTGELFF
TRBJ2-3 TRBV7-2 - CASSLGGQGRTDTQYF
TRBJ1-4 TRBV6-1 - CASSEVQGPNNEKLFF
TRBJ1-4 TRBV5-8 - CASSPWTGTPTNEKLFF
TRBJ1-1 TRBV29-1 - CSVGRGRNTEAFF
TRBJ1-1 TRBV7-8 few CASSFHTRGTEAFF
TRBJ1-1 TRBV9 - CASSRLDTNTEAFF
TRBJ2-3 TRBV7-8 - CASSLDLAGYTDTQYF
TRBJ2-3 TRBV3-1/TRBV3-2 - CASSQGARRAWDTQYF
TRBJ2-3 TRBV3-1/TRBV3-2 - CASSLRLAGTLGTDTQYF
TRBJ1-3 TRBV3-1/TRBV3-2 once CASSRTGERGNTIYF
TRBJ2-2 TRBV12-5 few CASGLVWTGRAGELFF
TRBJ1-5 TRBV6-5 - CASSLTGGFNQPQHF
TRBJ1-6 TRBV19 many CASSMPWTANSPLHF
TRBJ2-1 TRBV9 few CASSPRVF
TRBJ2-5 TRBV18 - CASSPPRLRETQYF
TRBJ2-3 TRBV19 - CASKLGLAGASSTDTQYF
TRBJ1-5 TRBV4-2 - CASSGGGQGQPQHF
TRBJ1-4 TRBV4-1 - CASSQGFPRANEKLFF
TRBJ2-1 TRBV4-2 - CASSQDRGYEQFF
TRBJ2-7 TRBV4-1 - CASSQALQGPYEQYF
TRBJ1-1 TRBV4-1 - CASSQTALITEAFF
TRBJ1-5 TRBV27 - CASSGRTENQPQHF
TRBJ1-5 TRBV6-1 - CASSGLSSRSNQPQHF
TRBJ2-3 TRBV10-1 - CARGAQYF
TRBJ1-1 TRBV19 - CASSRAGNTEAFF
TRBJ2-7 TRBV2 few CASRGRRAPYEQYF
TRBJ2-3 TRBV10-3 - CAINRPRGGTDTQYF
TRBJ1-2 TRBV27 - CASRTGDRGYTF
TRBJ1-1 TRBV6-5 - CASSPTGTTNTEAFF
TRBJ1-2 TRBV4-1 few CASSQVPTGGYGYTF
TRBJ2-1 TRBV18 - CASSPPLDYEQFF
TRBJ1-3 TRBV7-9 - CASSLSSGNTIYF
TRBJ1-5 TRBV7-2 few CASSLEGAIGQPQHF
TRBJ2-4 TRBV11-3 - CASSLGQGAKNIQYF
TRBJ1-2 TRBV27 - CASSETGGIGYTF
TRBJ1-1 TRBV19 - CASQTGRNTEAFF
TRBJ1-2 TRBV5-5 - CASSLLLLGGYGYTF
TRBJ1-2 TRBV28 once CASSSPRRTGYGYTF
TRBJ2-3 TRBV7-2 - CASSAGPDPTDTQYF
TRBJ2-3 TRBV18 - CASSPYLLSTDTQYF
TRBJ1-2 TRBV27 - CASSSTGQGPYYGYTF
TRBJ2-1 TRBV7-2 - CASSSKRGYNEQFF
TRBJ1-2 TRBV19 - CASSIVTGGWNGYTF
TRBJ1-1 TRBV25-1 - CASSRTGGPAFF